This entry lists 12 T cell receptor beta chains sequenced from one sample in a study of PD-1 blockade in classical Hodgkin lymphoma. All patients experienced relapse after autologous stem cell transplantation, and brentuximab vedotin exposure was variable. The protocol was immunoSEQ multiplex PCR, while the TCRdb copy is restricted to in-frame clones and leaves out a portion. The sample has 20,000 to 25,000 clones; approximately 70% are singletons. The sample was peripheral blood mononuclear cells (PBMCs), taken at baseline. The receptors here all came from a human donor with classical Hodgkin lymphoma.

V gene TRBV7-2 combines with J gene TRBJ2-2, with a weak D call TRBD2 (6 bases). The CDR3 covers 15 residues. The V gene lost 2 bases and the J gene lost 1 base, with 8 bases spanning the gap. Germline V lookup: CDR1 SGHTA, CDR2 FQGNSA. This CDR3 reads CASSLLGGNTGELFF. CDR3 nucleotides: TGTGCCAGCAGCTTATTGGGGGGGAACACCGGGGAGCTGTTTTTT. The full variable domain, its missing parts supplied by reference TRBV7-2 and TRBJ2-2, is GAGVSQSPSNKVTEKGKDVELRCDPISGHTALYWYRQSLGQGLEFLIYFQGNSAPDKSGLPSDRFSAERTGGSVSTLTIQRTQQEDSAVYLCASSLLGGNTGELFFGEGSRLTVL.

This clone was seen only a few times. This rearrangement joins TRBV19 to TRBJ1-1; D perhaps matches TRBD1 (5 bases). The length of the CDR3 is 14 residues. The germline V gene encodes CDR1 LNHDA and CDR2 SQIVND (reference sequence). Between the trimmed V and J ends, which lost 7 bases and 4 bases, there was a span of 16 bases. CDR3 sequence: CASMGGFAGTEAFF. For the CDR3, the DNA is TGTGCCAGTATGGGGGGGTTCGCAGGCACTGAAGCTTTCTTT.

J is TRBJ1-2 and V is TRBV7-9; D is possibly TRBD1 (6 bases). CDR1 and CDR2 from the germline V gene are SEHNR and FQNEAQ (reference sequence). CDR3 length: 13 residues. Deletions cut 3 bases from V and 4 bases from J, with 9 bases between. This CDR3 is CASSFTGFYGYTF. CDR3 coding DNA: TGTGCCAGCAGCTTTACAGGGTTCTATGGCTACACCTTC. Variable domain in full (rest from reference TRBV7-9 and TRBJ1-2): DTGVSQNPRHKITKRGQNVTFRCDPISEHNRLYWYRQTLGQGPEFLTYFQNEAQLEKSRLLSDRFSAERPKGSFSTLEIQRTEQGDSAMYLCASSFTGFYGYTFGSGTRLTVV.

This clone was seen just once. The chain combines TRBV28 with TRBJ1-6; possible D gene TRBD1, 5 bases. CDR3 size: 15 residues. Germline lookup yields CDR1 MDHEN and CDR2 SYDVKM. V was cut by 3 bases and J by 6 bases, with 12 bases left in between. In DNA, the CDR3 is TGTGCCAGCAGTTTCCCAGGGCGGGCTAATTCACCCCTCCACTTT. Amino acid sequence: CASSFPGRANSPLHF.

This clone came up a few times. The V call is TRBV6-1, the J call TRBJ2-7; the D call may be TRBD1 or TRBD2 (8 bases each). V lost 0 bases, J lost 4 bases, and 19 bases lay in between. CDR1 and CDR2 from the germline V gene are MNHNS and SASEGT. The CDR3 runs 17 residues. The CDR3 DNA sequence: TGTGCCAGCAGTGAAGCGCGGGGGGTCGACAGGGGATACGAGCAGTACTTC. Protein product: CASSEARGVDRGYEQYF.

V is TRBV7-9 and J is TRBJ2-1; unclear D gene. V was shortened by 2 bases and J by 5 bases, with 7 bases between the two germline ends. Per the germline V gene, CDR1 is SEHNR and CDR2 is FQNEAQ (reference sequence). There are 13 residues in the CDR3. CDR3 in amino acids: CASSLNQNNEQFF. The CDR3 DNA sequence: TGTGCCAGCAGCTTAAACCAGAACAATGAGCAGTTCTTC.

The DNA for the CDR3 is TGTGCCACCAGCAGAGGGCAGGAGCTGAACACTGAAGCTTTCTTT. Protein sequence: CATSRGQELNTEAFF. V usage is TRBV15 and J usage is TRBJ1-1; D unresolved. The CDR3 runs 15 residues. The ends were cut back, 1 base at V and 0 bases at J, with 9 bases in the middle. Looked up from germline, CDR1 is LNHNV and CDR2 is YYDKDF (reference sequence).

This clone was seen a handful of times. The rearrangement links TRBV19 to TRBJ1-6; D is unresolved. Germline V CDR1 and CDR2: LNHDA, SQIVND (reference sequence). This CDR3 spans 16 amino acids. The germline V and J ends were trimmed by 7 bases and 6 bases, with 19 bases remaining between them. The CDR3 nucleotides read TGTGCCAGTACCCCCGGGCAGCAGTCTTTTAATTCACCCCTCCACTTT. Translation gives CASTPGQQSFNSPLHF.

V gene TRBV30 combines with J gene TRBJ2-7, with 7 bases matching TRBD1. The trim removed 8 bases at V and 1 base at J, leaving 8 bases unmatched. Germline V gene sequence: CDR1 GTSNPN, CDR2 SVGIG (reference sequence). The CDR3 is 13 residues long. The CDR3 spells CALLRDSSYEQYF. In DNA form, the CDR3 reads TGTGCCCTACTGAGGGACAGTTCCTACGAGCAGTACTTC.

Only a few counts were recorded for this clone. J is TRBJ1-4 and V is TRBV6-5, with D unclear. Germline V gene sequence: CDR1 MNHEY, CDR2 SVGAGI. This CDR3 spans 14 amino acids. V was clipped by 6 bases and J by 8 bases, with 16 bases between them. As DNA, the CDR3 is TGTGCCAGCAGCGCCGGTTGGCGGCTAGAAAAACTGTTTTTT. Protein product: CASSAGWRLEKLFF.

This sequence joins TRBV11-2 and TRBJ2-1; D ambiguous. V was cut by 5 bases and J by 0 bases, with 11 bases left in between. This CDR3 has 15 amino acids. Germline V gives CDR1 SGHAT, CDR2 FQNNGV. CDR3 coding DNA: TGTGCCAGCAGCCTTACCAGGAGCTCCTACAATGAGCAGTTCTTC. Residues: CASSLTRSSYNEQFF.

This rearrangement joins TRBV5-1 to TRBJ2-3; TRBD1 is a possible D gene (5 bases). This CDR3 contains 17 residues. V was trimmed by 2 bases and J by 4 bases, leaving 20 bases between them. Germline V gene lookup returns CDR1 SGHRS and CDR2 YFSETQ. CDR3 loop: CASSFYVDRQGADTQYF. The CDR3, as DNA: TGCGCCAGCAGCTTTTACGTCGACAGACAAGGCGCAGATACGCAGTATTTT. Complete variable domain (other parts from reference TRBV5-1 and TRBJ2-3): KAGVTQTPRYLIKTRGQQVTLSCSPISGHRSVSWYQQTPGQGLQFLFEYFSETQRNKGNFPGRFSGRQFSNSRSEMNVSTLELGDSALYLCASSFYVDRQGADTQYFGPGTRLTVL.